This T cell receptor (beta chain) derives from a study of tumor and adjacent non-tumor tissue in lung cancer. Germline loops: CDR1 MNHEY, CDR2 SVGEGT. The CDR3 runs to 15 residues. TCRbeta libraries were built with three rounds of nested PCR, modified from ARM-PCR. In TCRdb, the multiplex PCR reads were re-called with MiXCR into one record per CDR3 protein. The sample has around 210,000 distinct CDR3 sequences; 70% to 75% are singletons. The template was RNA from unsorted bulk tissue. Overall study results and limits: Tumor repertoires had a smaller top 100 clone share than normal lung.

With respect to this clonotype: What it recognizes is unknown. This may arise from a read error, as a much more abundant clone is one base away.

The chain is built from TRBV6-2 or TRBV6-3 and TRBJ1-1; D possibly corresponds to TRBD1 (6 bases). The TCR sequence derives from a man aged 55-75 years with non-small cell lung cancer. Sequenced sample: lung tumor tissue. The CDR3 bases are TGTTCCAGCAGACCCCTCGGCACAGGGAGGACTGAAGCTTTCTTT. It codes for CSSRPLGTGRTEAFF.